This is a list of T cell receptor beta chains from one sample in a study of T cell responses to AZD1222 COVID-19 vaccine. Profiling relied on immunoSEQ multiplex PCR, and the TCRdb table lists in-frame clones only, not all of them. The sample holds over 85,000 clones, around 90% seen once. The specimen was peripheral blood, collected on day 0 of AZD1222 vaccination. These receptors came from an adult in good health. Each CDR3 is given with its conserved first and last residue. D genes are given only for firm matches. Clone size appears in some rows only: once, few, many, or a class for an expanded clone.

j_call v_call clone_size d_call cdr3_aa cdr3_nt
TRBJ2-2 TRBV7-2 NA NA CASSFAGRNTGELFF TGTGCCAGCAGCTTTGCGGGGAGAAACACCGGGGAGCTGTTTTTT
TRBJ1-5 TRBV7-9 NA NA CASSPDGGNNQPQHF TGTGCCAGCAGCCCAGATGGGGGGAACAATCAGCCCCAGCATTTT
TRBJ2-1 TRBV11-3 NA TRBD1 CASSRRVQGAPGGYNEQFF TGTGCCAGCAGCCGTCGGGTACAGGGGGCACCCGGTGGGTACAATGAGCAGTTCTTC
TRBJ1-5 TRBV19 few NA CASSQGTESQPQHF TGTGCCAGTAGTCAGGGGACTGAAAGTCAGCCCCAGCATTTT
TRBJ2-2 TRBV5-1 NA NA CASTTGGANTGELFF TGCGCCAGCACCACGGGGGGCGCGAACACCGGGGAGCTGTTTTTT
TRBJ2-7 TRBV19 NA TRBD2 CASSTGGGNHEQYF TGTGCCAGTAGTACCGGGGGGGGGAACCACGAGCAGTACTTC
TRBJ1-2 TRBV29-1 NA NA CSVEGAGVVGYTF TGCAGCGTTGAAGGGGCAGGGGTAGTCGGCTACACCTTC
TRBJ2-2 TRBV6-6 once NA CASSYDNTGELFF TGTGCCAGCAGTTACGATAACACCGGGGAGCTGTTTTTT
TRBJ2-7 TRBV7-9 NA NA CASSFSGSYEQYF TGTGCCAGCAGCTTCTCAGGGTCCTACGAGCAGTACTTC
TRBJ1-1 TRBV30 NA NA CAWSLPRGMNTEAFF TGTGCCTGGAGCCTCCCACGAGGGATGAACACTGAAGCTTTCTTT
TRBJ1-2 TRBV18 NA NA CASLGRGAGYYGYTF TGTGCCAGCTTAGGGCGCGGAGCAGGTTACTATGGCTACACCTTC
TRBJ1-5 TRBV5-6 NA TRBD1 CASSTNDRGPNQPQHF TGTGCCAGCAGCACAAATGACAGGGGGCCTAATCAGCCCCAGCATTTT
TRBJ2-3 TRBV9 NA TRBD1 CASSVAGGTGGQDTQYF TGTGCCAGCAGCGTAGCCGGTGGGACAGGTGGGCAAGATACGCAGTATTTT